This passage covers 13 T cell receptor beta chains from one sample sequenced in a study of cytomegalovirus exposure and HLA in healthy donors. Primers included in the PCR were 60 Vbeta and 13 Jbeta primers. Repertoires were generated with immunoSEQ multiplex PCR, while TCRdb's copy carries only in-frame clones and drops some. Of about 150,000 clones in the sample, over 65% were seen once. The sequenced sample consisted of PBMCs. The receptors were gathered from a middle-aged woman in good health and CMV-seronegative.

V and J are TRBV29-1 and TRBJ2-1; D might be TRBD2 (5 bases). The CDR3 has 13 residues. CDR1 is SQVTM, CDR2 ANQGSEA, per germline. Trimming took off 6 bases at V and 2 bases at J, with 11 bases between the two ends. CDR3 sequence reads: CSVRRTAYNEQFF. Written as DNA, the CDR3 is TGCAGCGTACGTAGGACTGCCTACAATGAGCAGTTCTTC.

V is TRBV5-4 and J is TRBJ2-4; TRBD2 matches at 7 bases. The CDR3 spans 17 residues. In germline, CDR1 is SGHNT, CDR2 YYREEE (reference sequence). J was trimmed by 1 base and V by 0 bases; bases with no gene match: 7. The CDR3: CASSLGSLADAKNIQYF. CDR3 bases: TGTGCCAGCAGCTTGGGTTCCCTAGCGGATGCCAAAAACATTCAGTACTTC.

This chain uses TRBV7-9 with TRBJ1-1; TRBD1 is a possible D gene (5 bases). Trimming took off 3 bases at V and 5 bases at J, with 13 bases between the two ends. CDR1 is SEHNR, CDR2 FQNEAQ, per germline (reference sequence). CDR3 length: 14 amino acids. The DNA for the CDR3 is TGTGCCAGCAGCTTCGGGGGGGTGAGTACTGAAGCTTTCTTT. It codes for CASSFGGVSTEAFF.

CDR3 region: CASSGREAAYEQYF. The DNA of the CDR3 is TGCGCCAGCAGTGGTCGTGAGGCGGCCTACGAGCAGTACTTC. The V call is TRBV5-1, the J call TRBJ2-7; no firm D call. CDR1 and CDR2 (germline): SGHRS, YFSETQ. Trimming stripped 5 bases from V and 2 bases from J, with 14 bases between. There are 14 residues in the CDR3.

This chain joins TRBV2 and TRBJ1-2; possibly TRBD1 for D (5 bases). Trimming removed 4 bases at V and 6 bases at J, with 15 bases between. The germline gives CDR1 SNHLY, CDR2 FYNNEI. The CDR3 loop spans 14 amino acids. CDR3 sequence (DNA): TGTGCCAGCAGTGGACAGCCTGACGTGGATGGCTACACCTTC. As protein: CASSGQPDVDGYTF.

A few counts support this clone. V usage is TRBV28 and J usage is TRBJ2-1, with a tentative D call TRBD1 (5 bases). This CDR3 is built from 16 residues. Germline V gene lookup returns CDR1 MDHEN and CDR2 SYDVKM. V dropped 4 bases and J dropped 6 bases, with 19 bases sitting between them. CDR3 DNA sequence: TGTGCCAGCAGTTCCGCTGGGCAGGGTACCAGCAATGAGCAGTTCTTC. Its translation: CASSSAGQGTSNEQFF.

The chain employs TRBV4-1 and TRBJ1-2, with D possibly matching TRBD1 (6 bases). Trimming left V 3 bases short and J 5 bases short, with 16 bases between. Per germline, CDR1 MGHRA and CDR2 YSYEKL. The length of the CDR3 is 15 residues. The CDR3 sequence is CASSQTQGLLYGYTF. Written as DNA, the CDR3 is TGCGCCAGCAGCCAGACTCAGGGGCTACTATATGGCTACACCTTC.

The chain combines TRBV19 with TRBJ2-1; 9 nucleotides line up with TRBD2. Germline CDR1 and CDR2: LNHDA and SQIVND (reference sequence). The trim removed 3 bases at V and 5 bases at J, leaving 11 bases unmatched. The CDR3 has 17 amino acids. Written as DNA, the CDR3 is TGTGCCAGTAGTATTCTGATTAGCGGGAGAAGAGACAATGAGCAGTTCTTC. Its protein product is CASSILISGRRDNEQFF.

This clone appeared a single time. The chain is built from TRBV6-1 and TRBJ2-7; D is perhaps TRBD2 (6 bases). V was trimmed by 10 bases and J by 3 bases, leaving 19 bases between them. CDR1 is MNHNS, CDR2 SASEGT, per germline. CDR3 size: 14 residues. This CDR3 is CATTDIPGSYEQYF. In DNA form, the CDR3 reads TGTGCCACCACTGATATTCCCGGGAGCTACGAGCAGTACTTC.

The V and J genes are TRBV5-1 and TRBJ2-7; a weak D match, TRBD1 (5 bases). This CDR3 comprises 13 residues. Looked up from germline, CDR1 is SGHRS and CDR2 is YFSETQ. V lost 1 base to trimming and J lost 3 bases, with 8 bases between them. CDR3: CASSLYRLYEQYF. CDR3 coding DNA: TGCGCCAGCAGCTTGTACAGGCTCTACGAGCAGTACTTC.

This clone was counted only a few times. The chain combines TRBV6-5 with TRBJ2-1; D perhaps matches TRBD1 (6 bases). This CDR3 has 12 amino acids. Germline V CDR1 and CDR2: MNHEY, SVGAGI. V was pared by 4 bases and J by 6 bases, with 7 bases between. The DNA for the CDR3 is TGTGCCAGCAGTTTCAGGGGCAATGAGCAGTTCTTC. Protein: CASSFRGNEQFF.

The CDR3 spells CASSLAGGSYEQYF. The CDR3 DNA sequence: TGTGCCAGCAGCTTAGCCGGGGGCTCCTACGAGCAGTACTTC. V and J are TRBV7-8 and TRBJ2-7; TRBD2 is a possible D gene (6 bases). Germline assignment: CDR1 SGHVS and CDR2 FQNEAQ. With 0 bases removed from V and 0 bases from J, the gap between germline ends came to 6 bases. The length of the CDR3 is 14 residues.

J is TRBJ2-2 and V is TRBV5-4, with D tentatively TRBD1 (5 bases). The CDR3 sequence is 14 residues long. CDR1 SGHNT and CDR2 YYREEE come from the germline V gene (reference sequence). Trimming cost V 3 bases and J 7 bases, with 13 bases left between them. The DNA of the CDR3 is TGTGCCAGCAGCTATCGACAGAGTCTCGGGGAGCTGTTTTTT. This codes for CASSYRQSLGELFF.